This T cell receptor beta chain was found in a study of blood T cell repertoires in COVID-19. Sequencing was performed with immunoSEQ multiplex PCR; in TCRdb, only in-frame clones are kept and a portion is missing. In the table there are 350,000 to 450,000 clones, 85% of which are singletons. This clone was counted once. The CDR3 runs to 12 residues. The germline gives CDR1 SNHLY, CDR2 FYNNEI. Trimming took 6 bases from V and 10 from J, leaving 13 bases between them. The TCR comes from a woman aged 18-30 years with acute or convalescent COVID-19. Sequenced: peripheral blood. The chain employs TRBV2 and TRBJ2-1; no clear D. The CDR3 DNA is TGTGCCAGCAGAGCTCGGATCAGGGAGCAGTTCTTC. Its translation is CASRARIREQFF.